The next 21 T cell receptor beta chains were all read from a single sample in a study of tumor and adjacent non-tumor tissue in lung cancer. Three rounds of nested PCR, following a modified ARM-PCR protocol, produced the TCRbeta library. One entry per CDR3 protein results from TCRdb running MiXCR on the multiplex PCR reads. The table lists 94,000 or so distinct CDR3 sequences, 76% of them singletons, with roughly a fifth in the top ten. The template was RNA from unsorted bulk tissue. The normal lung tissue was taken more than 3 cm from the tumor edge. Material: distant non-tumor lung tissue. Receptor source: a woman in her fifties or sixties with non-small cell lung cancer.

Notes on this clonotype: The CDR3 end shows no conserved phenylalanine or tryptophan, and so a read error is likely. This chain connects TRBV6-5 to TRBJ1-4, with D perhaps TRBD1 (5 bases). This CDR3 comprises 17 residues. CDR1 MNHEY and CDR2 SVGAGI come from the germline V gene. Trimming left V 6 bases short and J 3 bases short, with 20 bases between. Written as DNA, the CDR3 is TGTGCCAGCAGCCATCTTAATCCAAGGGGCTCTAATGAAAAACTGTTTCTC. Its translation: CASSHLNPRGSNEKLFL.

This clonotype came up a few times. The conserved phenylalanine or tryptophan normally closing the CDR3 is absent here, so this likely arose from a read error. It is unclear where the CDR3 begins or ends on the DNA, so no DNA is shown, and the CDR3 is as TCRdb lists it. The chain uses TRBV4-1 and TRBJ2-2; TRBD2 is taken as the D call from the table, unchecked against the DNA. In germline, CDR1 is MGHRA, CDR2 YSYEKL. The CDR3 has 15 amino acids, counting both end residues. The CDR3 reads CASSQLAGLTGEMFL.

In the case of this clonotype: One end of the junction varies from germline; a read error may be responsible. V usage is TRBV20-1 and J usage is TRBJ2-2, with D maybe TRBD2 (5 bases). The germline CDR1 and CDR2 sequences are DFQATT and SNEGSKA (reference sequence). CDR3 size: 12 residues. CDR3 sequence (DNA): TGCTGTGCTACGGGGTACACCAGGGAGCTGTTTTTT. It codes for CCATGYTRELFF.

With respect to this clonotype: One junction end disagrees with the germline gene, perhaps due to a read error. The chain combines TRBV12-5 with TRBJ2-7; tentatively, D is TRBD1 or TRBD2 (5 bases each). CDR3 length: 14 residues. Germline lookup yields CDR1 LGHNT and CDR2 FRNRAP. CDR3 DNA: TGTGCTAGCTCCCGGGGCGAAAGCTCCTACAAGCAGTACTTC. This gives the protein CASSRGESSYKQYF.

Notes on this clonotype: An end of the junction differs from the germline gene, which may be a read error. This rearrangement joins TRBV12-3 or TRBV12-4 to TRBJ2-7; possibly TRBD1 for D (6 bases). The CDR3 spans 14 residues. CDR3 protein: CPSSRLGDTYEKYF. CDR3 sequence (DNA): TGTCCCAGCAGTAGGCTCGGGGACACCTACGAGAAGTACTTC.

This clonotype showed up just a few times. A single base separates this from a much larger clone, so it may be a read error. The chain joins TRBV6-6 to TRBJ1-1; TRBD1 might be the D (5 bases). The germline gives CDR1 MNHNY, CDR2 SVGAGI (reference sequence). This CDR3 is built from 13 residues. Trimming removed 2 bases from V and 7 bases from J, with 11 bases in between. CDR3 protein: CASSYRGEGEAFF. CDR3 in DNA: TGTGCCAGCAGTTACAGGGGAGAGGGTGAAGCTTTCTTT.

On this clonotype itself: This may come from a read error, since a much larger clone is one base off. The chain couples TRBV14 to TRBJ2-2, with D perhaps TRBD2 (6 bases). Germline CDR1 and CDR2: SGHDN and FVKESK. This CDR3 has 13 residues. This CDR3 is CDSSPTRTGELFF. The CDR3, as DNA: TGTGACAGCAGCCCGACTAGGACCGGGGAGCTGTTTTTT.

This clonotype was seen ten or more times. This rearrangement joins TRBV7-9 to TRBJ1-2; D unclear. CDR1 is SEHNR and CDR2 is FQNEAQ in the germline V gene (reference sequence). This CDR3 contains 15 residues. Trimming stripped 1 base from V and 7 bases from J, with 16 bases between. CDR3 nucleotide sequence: TGTGCCAGCAGCTTAGATGCCGGATCGCTGAGTGGCTACACCTTC. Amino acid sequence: CASSLDAGSLSGYTF. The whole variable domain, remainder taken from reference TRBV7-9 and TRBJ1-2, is DTGVSQNPRHKITKRGQNVTFRCDPISEHNRLYWYRQTLGQGPEFLTYFQNEAQLEKSRLLSDRFSAERPKGSFSTLEIQRTEQGDSAMYLCASSLDAGSLSGYTFGSGTRLTVV.

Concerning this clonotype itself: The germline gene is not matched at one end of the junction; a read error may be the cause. The CDR3 sequence: CPSTQDSITDTQYF. The CDR3 DNA sequence: TGCCCCAGCACCCAAGACAGTATCACAGATACGCAGTATTTT. The chain is built from TRBV6-6 and TRBJ2-3; D possibly corresponds to TRBD1 (5 bases). The germline V gene encodes CDR1 MNHNY and CDR2 SVGAGI (reference sequence). The CDR3 is made up of 14 amino acids.

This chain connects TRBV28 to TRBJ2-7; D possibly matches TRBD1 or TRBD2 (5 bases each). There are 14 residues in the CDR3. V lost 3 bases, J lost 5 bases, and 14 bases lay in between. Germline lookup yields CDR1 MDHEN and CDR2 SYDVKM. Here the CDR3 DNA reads TGTGCCAGCAGTTTCTATCGGGGCAGGGACGAGCAGTACTTC. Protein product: CASSFYRGRDEQYF. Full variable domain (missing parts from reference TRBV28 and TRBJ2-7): DVKVTQSSRYLVKRTGEKVFLECVQDMDHENMFWYRQDPGLGLRLIYFSYDVKMKEKGDIPEGYSVSREKKERFSLILESASTNQTSMYLCASSFYRGRDEQYFGPGTRLTVT.

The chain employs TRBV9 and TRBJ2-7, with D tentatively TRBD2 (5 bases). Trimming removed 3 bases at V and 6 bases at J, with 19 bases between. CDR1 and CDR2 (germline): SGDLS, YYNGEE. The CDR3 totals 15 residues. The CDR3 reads CASSARSRRSAEQYF. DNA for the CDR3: TGTGCCAGCAGCGCCCGCAGCAGGAGGTCTGCCGAGCAGTACTTC.

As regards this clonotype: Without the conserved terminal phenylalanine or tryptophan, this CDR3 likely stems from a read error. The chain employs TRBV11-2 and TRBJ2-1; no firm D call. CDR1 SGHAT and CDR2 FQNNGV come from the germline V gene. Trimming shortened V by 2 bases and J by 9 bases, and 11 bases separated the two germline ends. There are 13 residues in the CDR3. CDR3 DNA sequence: TGTGCCAGCAGCTTAAAGCTGAGCCGTGAGCAGTTCTCC. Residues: CASSLKLSREQFS.

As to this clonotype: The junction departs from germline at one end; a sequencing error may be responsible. The CDR3 spells CASSSPTRNIEAFF. The CDR3, as DNA: TGTGCCAGCAGTTCGCCGACTAGAAACATTGAAGCTTTCTTT. V usage is TRBV5-5 and J usage is TRBJ1-1; D gene ambiguous. Germline V gene lookup returns CDR1 SGHKS and CDR2 YYEKEE (reference sequence). The CDR3 consists of 14 residues.

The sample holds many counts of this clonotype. The CDR3 is CASSVSTVDTQYF. Here the CDR3 DNA reads TGTGCCAGCAGCGTATCAACCGTCGATACGCAGTATTTT. The V call is TRBV7-9, the J call TRBJ2-3; no reliable D call. The CDR3 covers 13 residues. V gave up 5 bases and J gave up 6 bases, with 12 bases separating them. The germline V gene has CDR1 SEHNR and CDR2 FQNEAQ (reference sequence).

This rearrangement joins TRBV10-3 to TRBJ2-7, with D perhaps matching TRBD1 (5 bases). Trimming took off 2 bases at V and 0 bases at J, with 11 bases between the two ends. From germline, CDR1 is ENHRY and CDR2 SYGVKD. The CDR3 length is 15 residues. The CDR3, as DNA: TGTGCCATCAGTGAGGGCTCTAGGGGCTCCTACGAGCAGTACTTC. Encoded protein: CAISEGSRGSYEQYF.

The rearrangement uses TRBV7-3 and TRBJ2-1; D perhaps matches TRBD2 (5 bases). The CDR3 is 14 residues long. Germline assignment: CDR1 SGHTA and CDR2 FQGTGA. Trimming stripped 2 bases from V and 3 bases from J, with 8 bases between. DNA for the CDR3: TGTGCCAGCAGCTTACGGGGAAGCTACAATGAGCAGTTCTTC. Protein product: CASSLRGSYNEQFF.

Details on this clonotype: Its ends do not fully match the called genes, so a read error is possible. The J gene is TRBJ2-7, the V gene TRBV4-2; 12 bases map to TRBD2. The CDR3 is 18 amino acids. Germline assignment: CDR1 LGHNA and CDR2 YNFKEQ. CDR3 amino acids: CAGSQHFGTSGRPYEQYF. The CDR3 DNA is TGTGCCGGCAGCCAACATTTTGGGACTAGCGGGCGACCCTACGAGCAGTACTTC.

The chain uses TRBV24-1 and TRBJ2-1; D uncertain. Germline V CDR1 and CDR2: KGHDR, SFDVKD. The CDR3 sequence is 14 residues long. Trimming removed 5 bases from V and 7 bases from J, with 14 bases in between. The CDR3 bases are TGTGCCACCAGTGCTAACCTGGAATGTAATGAGCAGTTCTTC. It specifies CATSANLECNEQFF.

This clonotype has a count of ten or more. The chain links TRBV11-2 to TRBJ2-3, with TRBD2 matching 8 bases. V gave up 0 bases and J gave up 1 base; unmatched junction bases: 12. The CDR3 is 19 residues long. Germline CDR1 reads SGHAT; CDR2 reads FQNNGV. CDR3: CASSLDVAGYASGTDTQYF. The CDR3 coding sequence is TGTGCCAGCAGCTTAGATGTAGCGGGATATGCAAGCGGCACAGATACGCAGTATTTT.

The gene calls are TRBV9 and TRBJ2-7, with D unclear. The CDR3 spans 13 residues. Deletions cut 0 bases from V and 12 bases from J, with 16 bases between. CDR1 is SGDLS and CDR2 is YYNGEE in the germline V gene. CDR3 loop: CASSVGESYEPYF. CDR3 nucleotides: TGTGCCAGCAGCGTAGGTGAGTCCTACGAACCGTACTTC.

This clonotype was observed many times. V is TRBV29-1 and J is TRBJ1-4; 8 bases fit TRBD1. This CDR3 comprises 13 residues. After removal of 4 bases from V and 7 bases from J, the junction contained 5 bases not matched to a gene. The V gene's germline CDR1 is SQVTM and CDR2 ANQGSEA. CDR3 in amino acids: CSVAPGQGEKLFF. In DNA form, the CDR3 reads TGCAGCGTTGCCCCCGGACAGGGTGAAAAACTGTTTTTT.